This TCR beta chain was sequenced during a study of cytomegalovirus exposure and HLA in healthy donors. General study findings and limits: Across HLA loci, a later analysis found differing TCR association rates, with DRB1 most and HLA-C fewest.

The PCR contained 60 Vbeta and 13 Jbeta primers. TCRdb keeps only in-frame clones here, not all; method: immunoSEQ multiplex PCR. Among 85,000 to 120,000 clones listed, 60% to 80% were seen once. Note on this clone: What it binds is not known.

Germline-derived CDR1 and CDR2 are SEHNR and FQNEAQ (reference sequence). The CDR3 is made up of 12 amino acids. Trimming removed 5 bases from V and 8 bases from J, with 7 bases in between. This TCR derives from a man in his forties in good health and CMV-seronegative. The sample was PBMCs. This chain uses TRBV7-9 with TRBJ1-6; D call uncertain. The CDR3 region is CASSPSDSPLHF. The CDR3 DNA reads TGTGCCAGCAGCCCCAGTGATTCACCCCTCCACTTT.